The 17 T cell receptor beta chains below come from one sample, sequenced in a study of OX40 agonist ivuxolimab in advanced cancers. Sequencing was performed with immunoSEQ multiplex PCR; in TCRdb, only in-frame clones are kept and a portion is missing. The profile shows more than 10,000 clones, more than 80% of them singletons. The sequences come from CD4+ or CD8+ T cells sorted from blood, collected in a trial of the OX40 agonist ivuxolimab. The source is an adult with an advanced solid tumor such as melanoma, head and neck, liver or kidney cancer.

The chain employs TRBV9 and TRBJ2-7, with D uncertain. The V and J ends lost 0 bases and 3 bases respectively, with 19 bases between them. CDR1 is SGDLS, CDR2 YYNGEE, per germline. The CDR3 runs to 17 residues. Here the CDR3 DNA reads TGTGCCAGCAGCGTAGGGCCCATTGGCAGTAGCAGCTACGAGCAGTACTTC. As protein: CASSVGPIGSSSYEQYF.

The chain joins TRBV4-3 to TRBJ1-2, with D possibly being TRBD1 (6 bases). The CDR3 contains 15 residues. V lost 1 base, J lost 0 bases, and 9 bases lay in between. The V gene's germline CDR1 is LGHNA and CDR2 YSLEER. The CDR3 spells CASSQGWGPNYGYTF. The CDR3 region has the DNA TGCGCCAGCAGCCAAGGTTGGGGGCCTAACTATGGCTACACCTTC.

This clone was seen a few times. The chain links TRBV5-4 to TRBJ1-6; possible D gene TRBD1, 5 bases. This CDR3 spans 15 amino acids. The V end lost 1 base, the J end lost 6 bases, and 11 bases lay between the germline ends. The germline CDR1 and CDR2 sequences are SGHNT and YYREEE (reference sequence). CDR3 nucleotides: TGTGCCAGCAGCTTGAGCAGGGCGGGTAATTCACCCCTCCACTTT. Its translation is CASSLSRAGNSPLHF.

This chain connects TRBV4-1 to TRBJ1-3; D not resolved. The CDR3 runs 15 residues. Germline V gives CDR1 MGHRA, CDR2 YSYEKL. V dropped 1 base and J dropped 0 bases, with 7 bases sitting between them. The DNA of the CDR3 is TGCGCCAGCAGCCAAGGCCCCCACTCTGGAAACACCATATATTTT. This sequence encodes CASSQGPHSGNTIYF.

The V gene is TRBV6-5, the J gene TRBJ1-4, with D possibly TRBD1 on 5 matching bases. The CDR3 is made up of 15 amino acids. Trimming pared 6 bases from V and 3 bases from J, leaving 14 bases between. Germline V lookup: CDR1 MNHEY, CDR2 SVGAGI. The CDR3 is CASRKGWAANEKLFF. Here the CDR3 DNA reads TGTGCCAGCAGAAAGGGGTGGGCAGCTAATGAAAAACTGTTTTTT.

The chain joins TRBV7-6 to TRBJ2-5; 8 positions agree with TRBD1. The germline CDR1 and CDR2 sequences are SGHVS and FNYEAQ. The trim removed 5 bases at V and 5 bases at J, leaving 4 bases unmatched. CDR3 size: 13 residues. CDR3 protein: CASSRYRGETQYF. CDR3 nucleotides: TGTGCCAGCAGCCGTTACAGGGGGGAGACCCAGTACTTC.

The rearrangement links TRBV5-6 to TRBJ1-2, with D possibly matching TRBD1 (5 bases). V was shortened by 0 bases and J by 1 base, with 13 bases between the two germline ends. Germline loops: CDR1 SGHDT, CDR2 YYEEEE. The CDR3 consists of 16 residues. The CDR3 region is CASSLVTDTYNYGYTF. CDR3 bases: TGTGCCAGCAGCTTGGTTACGGACACCTATAACTATGGCTACACCTTC.

The genes are TRBV6-5 and TRBJ2-2; no clear D. The CDR3 length is 15 residues. Trimming shortened V by 0 bases and J by 4 bases, and 9 bases separated the two germline ends. Looked up from germline, CDR1 is MNHEY and CDR2 is SVGAGI. CDR3 DNA sequence: TGTGCCAGCAGTTACTCCCTTTATACCACCGGGGAGCTGTTTTTT. This translates into CASSYSLYTTGELFF.

The V and J genes are TRBV7-6 and TRBJ2-5; 11 bases align to TRBD1. Trimming cost V 4 bases and J 7 bases; bases outside gene matches: 11. CDR3 length: 16 residues. In germline, CDR1 is SGHVS, CDR2 FNYEAQ. The CDR3 spells CASSSGQGVWEGTQYF. The CDR3 DNA follows: TGTGCCAGCAGCTCGGGACAGGGGGTTTGGGAGGGGACCCAGTACTTC.

J is TRBJ1-5 and V is TRBV29-1; TRBD1 agrees at 7 bases. V trimming: 4 bases; J trimming: 3 bases; junction bases outside the gene matches: 3. From germline, CDR1 is SQVTM and CDR2 ANQGSEA. The CDR3 runs 13 residues. The CDR3 spells CSVGDRANQPQHF. The DNA of the CDR3 is TGCAGCGTTGGGGACAGAGCCAATCAGCCCCAGCATTTT.

The chain employs TRBV4-1 and TRBJ2-7; D call uncertain. There are 14 residues in the CDR3. The germline gives CDR1 MGHRA, CDR2 YSYEKL. Trimming pared 4 bases from V and 2 bases from J, leaving 12 bases between. The CDR3 loop is CASSRPASPYEQYF. The CDR3 nucleotides are TGCGCCAGCAGCCGTCCAGCGAGTCCCTACGAGCAGTACTTC.

In its sample, this clone was seen once. This rearrangement joins TRBV7-9 to TRBJ2-3, with TRBD2 matching over 7 bases. In germline, CDR1 is SEHNR, CDR2 FQNEAQ (reference sequence). The V gene end was trimmed by 5 bases and the J gene end by 9 bases; junction bases not matched to a gene: 26. This CDR3 contains 19 residues. CDR3 bases: TGTGCCAGCAGCCACCAGATAGGGATAGCGGGCCCCTACCTATCCACGCAGTATTTT. This gives the protein CASSHQIGIAGPYLSTQYF.

This clone was found a few times. The CDR3 coding sequence is TGTGCCAGCTCCAGCGGGGACCTCTACGAGCAGTACTTC. It encodes CASSSGDLYEQYF. V and J are TRBV2 and TRBJ2-7; 7 bases fit TRBD2. After removal of 8 bases from V and 3 bases from J, the junction contained 7 bases not matched to a gene. The CDR3 is made up of 13 amino acids. The germline V gene has CDR1 SNHLY and CDR2 FYNNEI.

This rearrangement joins TRBV6-1 to TRBJ2-5, with D tentatively TRBD2 (5 bases). CDR3 length: 13 residues. Germline V gives CDR1 MNHNS, CDR2 SASEGT. Trimming stripped 1 base from V and 5 bases from J, with 8 bases between. The chain's CDR3 is CASSEDGGETQYF. The CDR3 DNA sequence: TGTGCCAGCAGTGAAGACGGCGGGGAGACCCAGTACTTC.

J is TRBJ2-7 and V is TRBV4-1, with 13 bases matching TRBD2. Trimming cost V 3 bases and J 4 bases; bases outside gene matches: 12. The CDR3 contains 18 residues. Looked up from germline, CDR1 is MGHRA and CDR2 is YSYEKL. CDR3 coding DNA: TGCGCCAGCAGCCAGACGGTCACTAGCGGGAGGGCCGGGTACGAGCAGTACTTC. It specifies CASSQTVTSGRAGYEQYF.

The rearrangement joins TRBV19 to TRBJ2-1; D ambiguous. This CDR3 spans 16 amino acids. Germline V lookup: CDR1 LNHDA, CDR2 SQIVND (reference sequence). The V end lost 5 bases, the J end lost 2 bases, and 16 bases lay between the germline ends. CDR3 in amino acids: CASSPRTIGAYNEQFF. CDR3 nucleotide sequence: TGTGCCAGTAGTCCTCGGACCATTGGGGCCTACAATGAGCAGTTCTTC.

This clone came up once. The V call is TRBV28, the J call TRBJ1-5, with 7 bases matching TRBD1. CDR3 length: 17 residues. The junction had 11 bases not matched to a gene; V was cut back by 2 bases and J by 4 bases. Germline V lookup: CDR1 MDHEN, CDR2 SYDVKM. CDR3 sequence reads: CASSLTRGRGRNQPQHF. Here the CDR3 DNA reads TGTGCCAGCAGTTTAACGCGGGGAAGGGGGCGGAATCAGCCCCAGCATTTT.